This TCR beta chain is drawn from a study of response to subunit inactivated influenza vaccine. The V end was cut by 7 bases, the J end by 5 bases, with 15 bases between. The CDR3 contains 14 residues. A single record per CDR3 protein comes from TCRdb applying MiXCR to the RT-PCR reads. The repertoire consists of approximately 730,000 distinct CDR3 sequences, with about 15% occurring once and the leading ten covering 5.5% to 7%. The material was PBMCs from blood, obtained 14 to 15 days before vaccination. The sequence was obtained from a man aged 50-60 years who received an inactivated influenza vaccine. The V call is TRBV12-3 or TRBV12-4, the J call TRBJ2-1, with TRBD1 as a possible D gene (5 bases). The CDR3 here is CASITLGRDNEQFF. As DNA, the CDR3 is TGTGCCAGCATCACCTTGGGCAGGGACAATGAGCAGTTCTTC.